The clone carrying this T cell receptor (beta chain) came up a few times. This sample stems from a study of T cell changes during pregnancy in multiple sclerosis. Sequenced by immunoSEQ multiplex PCR; TCRdb stores in-frame clones only, minus some. In the table there are under 35,000 clones, 85% of which are singletons. The TCR was taken from a female donor with multiple sclerosis, enrolled in a pregnancy study. Sequencing was performed on CD8+ T cells from peripheral blood mononuclear cells, taken after pregnancy.

For the CDR3, the DNA is TGTGCCTGGGACTGGTCGGTGGGTAACACTGAAGCTTTCTTT. This encodes CAWDWSVGNTEAFF. The chain links TRBV30 to TRBJ1-1; no reliable D call. The V end lost 5 bases, the J end lost 2 bases, and 15 bases lay between the germline ends. The CDR3 consists of 14 residues. Germline CDR1 GTSNPN, CDR2 SVGIG (reference sequence).